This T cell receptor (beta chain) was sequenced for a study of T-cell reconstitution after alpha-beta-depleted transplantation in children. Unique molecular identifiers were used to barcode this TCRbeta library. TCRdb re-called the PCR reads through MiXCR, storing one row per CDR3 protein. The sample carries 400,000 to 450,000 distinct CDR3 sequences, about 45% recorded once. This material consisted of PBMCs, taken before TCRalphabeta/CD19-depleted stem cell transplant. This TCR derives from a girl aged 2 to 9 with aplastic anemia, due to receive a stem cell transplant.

The CDR3 DNA reads as TGTGCCAGCAGCCACGCGCAGGAAGGCAACTATGGCTACACCTTC. Its translation is CASSHAQEGNYGYTF. This chain links TRBV6-2 or TRBV6-3 with TRBJ1-2; D remains ambiguous. Germline CDR1 reads MNHEY; CDR2 reads SVGEGT. V lost 6 bases to trimming and J lost 2 bases, with 16 bases between them. CDR3 length equals 15 residues.